This TCR beta chain was captured by sequencing in a study of CD8 T cells in ankylosing spondylitis. Findings and limits, study-wide: Ankylosing spondylitis blood appeared to be characterized by a TCR beta motif of eight or nine highly homologous variants. Researchers reportedly found disease-linked clones significantly enriched in matched ankylosing spondylitis synovial fluid. Before this, some motif variants had been reported in reactive arthritis synovial fluid and blood.

TCRdb redid the calling of the 5' RACE reads with MiXCR, one entry per CDR3 protein. The sample has fewer than 40,000 distinct CDR3 sequences, about 30% seen once. A word on this clonotype: Its antigen remains unidentified.

CDR3 length: 16 amino acids. V lost 2 bases and J 1 base, leaving 14 bases between the germline ends. The germline V gene has CDR1 ENHRY and CDR2 SYGVKD. This receptor was obtained from a male donor with ankylosing spondylitis. Sequences were obtained from synovial fluid, either unsorted or a sorted T cell fraction (not recorded which). This chain joins TRBV10-3 and TRBJ1-1, with no clear D. The CDR3 nucleotides read TGTGCCATCAGTGAGGCTCGGGGAATCGGGAACACTGAAGCTTTCTTT. Protein: CAISEARGIGNTEAFF.